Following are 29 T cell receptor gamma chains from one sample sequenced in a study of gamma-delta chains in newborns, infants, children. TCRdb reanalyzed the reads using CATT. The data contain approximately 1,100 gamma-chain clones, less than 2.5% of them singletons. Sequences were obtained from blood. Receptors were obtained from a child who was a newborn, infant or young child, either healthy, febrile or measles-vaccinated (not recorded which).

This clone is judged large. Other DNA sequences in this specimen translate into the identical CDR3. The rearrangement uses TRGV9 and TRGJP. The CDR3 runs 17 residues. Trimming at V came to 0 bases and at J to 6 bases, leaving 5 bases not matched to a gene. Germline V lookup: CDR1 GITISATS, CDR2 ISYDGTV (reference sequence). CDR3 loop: CALWEVRGELGKKIKVF. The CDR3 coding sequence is TGTGCCTTGTGGGAGGTGCGGGGAGAGTTGGGCAAAAAAATCAAGGTATTT.

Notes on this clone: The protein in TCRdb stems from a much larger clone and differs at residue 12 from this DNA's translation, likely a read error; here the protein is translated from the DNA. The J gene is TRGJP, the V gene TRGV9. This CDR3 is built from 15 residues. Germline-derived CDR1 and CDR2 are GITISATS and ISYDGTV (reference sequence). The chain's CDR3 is CALWDQELGKKTKVF. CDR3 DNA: TGTGCCTTGTGGGATCAAGAGTTGGGCAAAAAAACCAAGGTATTT.

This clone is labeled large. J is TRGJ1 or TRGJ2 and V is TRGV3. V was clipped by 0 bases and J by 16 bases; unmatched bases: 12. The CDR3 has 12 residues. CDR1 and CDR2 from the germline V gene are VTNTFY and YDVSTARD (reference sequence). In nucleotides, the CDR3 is TGTGCCACCTGGGACAGGCCGATTTATAAGCTCTTT. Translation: CATWDRPIYKLF.

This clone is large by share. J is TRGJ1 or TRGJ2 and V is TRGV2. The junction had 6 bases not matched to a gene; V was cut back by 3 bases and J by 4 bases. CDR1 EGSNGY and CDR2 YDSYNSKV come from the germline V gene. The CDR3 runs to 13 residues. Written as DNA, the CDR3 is TGTGCCACCTGGGACAGGCAGTATTATAAGAAACTCTTT. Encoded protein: CATWDRQYYKKLF.

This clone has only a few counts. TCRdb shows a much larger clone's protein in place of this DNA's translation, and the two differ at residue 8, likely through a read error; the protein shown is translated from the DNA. CDR3 amino acids: CALWEVQALGKKIKVF. CDR3 sequence (DNA): TGTGCCTTGTGGGAGGTGCAAGCGTTGGGCAAAAAAATCAAGGTATTT. The gene calls are TRGV9 and TRGJP. From germline, CDR1 is GITISATS and CDR2 ISYDGTV (reference sequence). The CDR3 consists of 16 residues.

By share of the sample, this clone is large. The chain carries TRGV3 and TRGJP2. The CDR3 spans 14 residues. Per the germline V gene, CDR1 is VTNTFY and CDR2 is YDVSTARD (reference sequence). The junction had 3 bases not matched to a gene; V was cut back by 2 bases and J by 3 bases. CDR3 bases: TGTGCCACCTGGGACAACCGTAGTGATTGGATCAAGACGTTT. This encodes CATWDNRSDWIKTF.

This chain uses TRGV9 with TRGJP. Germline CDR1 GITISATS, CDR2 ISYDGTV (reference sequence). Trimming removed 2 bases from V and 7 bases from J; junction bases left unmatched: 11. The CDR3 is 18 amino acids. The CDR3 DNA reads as TGTGCCTTGTGGGAGGACCACTTTGGGGAGTTGGGCAAAAAAATCAAGGTATTT. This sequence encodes CALWEDHFGELGKKIKVF.

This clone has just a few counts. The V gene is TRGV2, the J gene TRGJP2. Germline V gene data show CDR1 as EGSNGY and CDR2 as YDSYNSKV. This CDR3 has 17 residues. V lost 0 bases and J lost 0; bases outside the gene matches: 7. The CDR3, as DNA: TGTGCCACCTGGGACGGGCCCTTATATAGTAGTGATTGGATCAAGACGTTT. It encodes CATWDGPLYSSDWIKTF.

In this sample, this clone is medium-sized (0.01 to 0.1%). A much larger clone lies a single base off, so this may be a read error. The CDR3 coding sequence is TGTGCCACCTGGGACGGGCATTATTATAAGAAACTCTTT. Translated: CATWDGHYYKKLF. The chain joins TRGV2 to TRGJ1 or TRGJ2. The length of the CDR3 is 13 residues. Germline V lookup: CDR1 EGSNGY, CDR2 YDSYNSKV. With 0 bases clipped from V and 2 bases from J, the junction kept 1 base outside the gene matches.

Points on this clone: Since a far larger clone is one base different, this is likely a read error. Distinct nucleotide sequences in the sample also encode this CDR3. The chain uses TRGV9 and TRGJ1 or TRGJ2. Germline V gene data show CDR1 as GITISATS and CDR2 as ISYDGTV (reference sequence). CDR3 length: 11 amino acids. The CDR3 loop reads CALRPGIKKLF. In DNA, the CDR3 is TGTGCTTTGAGGCCGGGAATTAAGAAACTCTTT.

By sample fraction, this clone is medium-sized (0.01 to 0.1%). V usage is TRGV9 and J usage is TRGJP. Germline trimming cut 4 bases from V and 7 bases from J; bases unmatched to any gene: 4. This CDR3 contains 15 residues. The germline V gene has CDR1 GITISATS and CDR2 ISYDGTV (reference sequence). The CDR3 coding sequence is TGTGCCTTGTGGGACGTCGAGTTGGGCAAAAAAATCAAGGTATTT. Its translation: CALWDVELGKKIKVF.

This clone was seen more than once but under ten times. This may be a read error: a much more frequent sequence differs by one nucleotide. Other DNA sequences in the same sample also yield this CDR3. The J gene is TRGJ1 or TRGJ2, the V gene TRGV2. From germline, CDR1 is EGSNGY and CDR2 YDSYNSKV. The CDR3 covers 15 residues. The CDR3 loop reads CATWDDHLLYYKKLF. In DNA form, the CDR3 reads TGCGCCACCTGGGACGACCACCTACTTTATTATAAGAAACTCTTT.

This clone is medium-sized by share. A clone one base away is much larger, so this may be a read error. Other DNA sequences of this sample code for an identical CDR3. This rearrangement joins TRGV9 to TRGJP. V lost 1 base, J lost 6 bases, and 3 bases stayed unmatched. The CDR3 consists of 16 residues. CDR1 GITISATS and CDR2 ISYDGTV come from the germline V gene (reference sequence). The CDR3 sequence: CALWEVGELGKKIKVF. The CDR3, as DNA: TGTGCCTTGTGGGAGGTAGGAGAGTTGGGCAAAAAAATCAAGGTATTT.

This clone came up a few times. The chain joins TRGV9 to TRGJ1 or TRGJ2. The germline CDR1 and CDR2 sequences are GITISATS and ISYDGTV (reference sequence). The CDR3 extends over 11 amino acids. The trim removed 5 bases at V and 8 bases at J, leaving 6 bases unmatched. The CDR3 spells CALWGGNKKLF. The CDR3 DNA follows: TGTGCCTTGTGGGGGGGTAATAAGAAACTCTTT.

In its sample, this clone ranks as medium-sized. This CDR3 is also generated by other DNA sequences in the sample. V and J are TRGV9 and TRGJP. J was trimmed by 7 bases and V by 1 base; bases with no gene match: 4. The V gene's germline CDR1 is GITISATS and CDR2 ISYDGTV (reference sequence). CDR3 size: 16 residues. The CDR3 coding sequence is TGTGCCTTGTGGGAGGTTGGGGAGTTGGGCAAAAAAATCAAGGTATTT. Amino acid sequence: CALWEVGELGKKIKVF.

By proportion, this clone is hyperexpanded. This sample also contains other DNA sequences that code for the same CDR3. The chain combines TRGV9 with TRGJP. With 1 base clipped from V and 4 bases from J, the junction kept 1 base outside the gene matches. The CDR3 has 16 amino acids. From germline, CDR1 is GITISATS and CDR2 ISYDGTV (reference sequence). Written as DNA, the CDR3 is TGTGCCTTGTGGGAGGTACAAGAGTTGGGCAAAAAAATCAAGGTATTT. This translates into CALWEVQELGKKIKVF.

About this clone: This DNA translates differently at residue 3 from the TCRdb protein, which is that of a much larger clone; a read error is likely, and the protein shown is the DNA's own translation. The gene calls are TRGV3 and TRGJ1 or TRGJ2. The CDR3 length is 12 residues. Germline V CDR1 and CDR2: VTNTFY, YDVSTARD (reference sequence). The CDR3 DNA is TGTGCCATCTGGGACAGGCTACGCGTTATACTCTTT. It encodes CAIWDRLRVILF.

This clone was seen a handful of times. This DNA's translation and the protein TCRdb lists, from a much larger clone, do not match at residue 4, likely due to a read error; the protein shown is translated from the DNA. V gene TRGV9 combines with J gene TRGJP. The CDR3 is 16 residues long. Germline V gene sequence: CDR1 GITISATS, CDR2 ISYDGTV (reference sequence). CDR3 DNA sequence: TGTGCCTTGTGTGAGGTGCAAGAGTTGGGCAAAAAAATCAAGGTATTT. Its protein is CALCEVQELGKKIKVF.

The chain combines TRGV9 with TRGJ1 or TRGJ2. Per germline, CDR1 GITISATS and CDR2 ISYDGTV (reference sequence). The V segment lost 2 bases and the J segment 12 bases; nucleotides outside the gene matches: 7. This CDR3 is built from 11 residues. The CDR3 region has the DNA TGTGCCTTGTGGGAGGACCGTAGGAAACTCTTT. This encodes CALWEDRRKLF.

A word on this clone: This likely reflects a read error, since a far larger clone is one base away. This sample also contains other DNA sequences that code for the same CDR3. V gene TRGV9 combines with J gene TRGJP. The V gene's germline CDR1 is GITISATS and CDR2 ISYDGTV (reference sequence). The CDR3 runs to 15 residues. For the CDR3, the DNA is TGTGCCTTGTGGGACGAAGAGCTGGGCAAAAAAATCAAGGTATTT. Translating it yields CALWDEELGKKIKVF.

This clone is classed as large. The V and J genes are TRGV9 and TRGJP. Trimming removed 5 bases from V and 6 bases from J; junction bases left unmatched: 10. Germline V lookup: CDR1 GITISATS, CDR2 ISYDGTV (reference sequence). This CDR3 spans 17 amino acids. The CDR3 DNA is TGTGCCTTGTGGGGGCCTGCGGGAGAGTTGGGCAAAAAAATCAAGGTATTT. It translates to CALWGPAGELGKKIKVF.

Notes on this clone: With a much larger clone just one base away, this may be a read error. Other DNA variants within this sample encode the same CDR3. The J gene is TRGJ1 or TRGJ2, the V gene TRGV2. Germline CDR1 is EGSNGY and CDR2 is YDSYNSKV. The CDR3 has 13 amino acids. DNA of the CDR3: TGTGCCACCTGGGACGGCCCTTCCCTCGGGAAACTCTTC. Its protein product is CATWDGPSLGKLF.

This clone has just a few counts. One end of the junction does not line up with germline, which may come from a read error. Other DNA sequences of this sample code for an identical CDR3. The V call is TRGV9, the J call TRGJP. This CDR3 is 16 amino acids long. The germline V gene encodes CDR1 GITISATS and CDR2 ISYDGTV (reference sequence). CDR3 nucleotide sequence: TGCGCCTTGTGGGAGGTGTTTAATTTGGGCAAAAAAATCAAGGTATTT. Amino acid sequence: CALWEVFNLGKKIKVF.

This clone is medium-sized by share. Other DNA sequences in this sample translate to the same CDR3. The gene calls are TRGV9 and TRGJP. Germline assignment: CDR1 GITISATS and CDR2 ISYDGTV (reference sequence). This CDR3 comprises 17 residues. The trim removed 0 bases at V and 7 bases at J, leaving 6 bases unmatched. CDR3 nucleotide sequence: TGTGCCTTGTGGGAGGTGAATCATGAGTTGGGCAAAAAAATCAAGGTATTT. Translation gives CALWEVNHELGKKIKVF.

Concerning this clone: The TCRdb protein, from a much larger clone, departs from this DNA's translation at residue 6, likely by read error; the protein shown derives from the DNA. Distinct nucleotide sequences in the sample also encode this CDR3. CDR3 loop: CALWETGELGKKIKVF. The CDR3 DNA reads as TGTGCCTTGTGGGAGACGGGGGAGTTGGGCAAAAAAATCAAGGTATTT. V usage is TRGV9 and J usage is TRGJP. Germline V gene lookup returns CDR1 GITISATS and CDR2 ISYDGTV (reference sequence). The CDR3 covers 16 residues. V was clipped by 3 bases and J by 7 bases; unmatched bases: 6.

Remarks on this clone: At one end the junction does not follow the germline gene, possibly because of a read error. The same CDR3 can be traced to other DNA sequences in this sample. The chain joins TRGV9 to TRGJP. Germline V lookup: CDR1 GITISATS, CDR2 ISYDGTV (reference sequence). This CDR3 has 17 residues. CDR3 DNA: TGTGCCTTGTGGGAGGGAGGTGAAGAGTTGGGCAAAAAAATCAAGGTATTC. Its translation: CALWEGGEELGKKIKVF.

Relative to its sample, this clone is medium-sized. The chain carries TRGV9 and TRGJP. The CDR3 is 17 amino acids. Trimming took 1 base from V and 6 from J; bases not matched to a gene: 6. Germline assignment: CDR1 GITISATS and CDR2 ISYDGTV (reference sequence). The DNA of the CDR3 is TGTGCCTTGTGGGAGGTTATCTCAGAGTTGGGCAAAAAAATCAAGGTATTT. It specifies CALWEVISELGKKIKVF.

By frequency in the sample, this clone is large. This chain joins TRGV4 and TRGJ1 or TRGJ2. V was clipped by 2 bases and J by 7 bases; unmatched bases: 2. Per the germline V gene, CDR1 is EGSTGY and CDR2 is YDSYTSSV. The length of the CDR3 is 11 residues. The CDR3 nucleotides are TGTGCCACCTGGGATGCCTATAAGAAACTCTTT. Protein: CATWDAYKKLF.

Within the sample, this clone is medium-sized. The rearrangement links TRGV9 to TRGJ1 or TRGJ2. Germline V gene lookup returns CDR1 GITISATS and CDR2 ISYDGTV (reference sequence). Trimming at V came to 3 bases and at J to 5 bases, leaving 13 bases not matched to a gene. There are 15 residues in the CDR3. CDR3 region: CALWEQGETHYKKLF. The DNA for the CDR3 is TGTGCCTTGTGGGAGCAGGGGGAGACTCATTATAAGAAACTCTTT.